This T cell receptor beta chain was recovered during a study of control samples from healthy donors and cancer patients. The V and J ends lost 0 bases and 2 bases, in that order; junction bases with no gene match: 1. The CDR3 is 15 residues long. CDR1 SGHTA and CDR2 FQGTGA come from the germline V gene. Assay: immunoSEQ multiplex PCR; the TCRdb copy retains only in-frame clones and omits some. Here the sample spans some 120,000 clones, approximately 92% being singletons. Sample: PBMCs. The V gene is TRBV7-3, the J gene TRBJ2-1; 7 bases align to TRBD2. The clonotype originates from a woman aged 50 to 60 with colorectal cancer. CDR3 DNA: TGTGCCAGCAGCTTAACGGGGGGGACCTACAATGAGCAGTTCTTC. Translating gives CASSLTGGTYNEQFF.